This T cell receptor beta chain was recorded in a study of cytomegalovirus exposure and HLA in healthy donors. Amplification used 60 Vbeta primers and 13 Jbeta primers. Clones were sequenced by immunoSEQ multiplex PCR, and TCRdb holds only the in-frame ones, with some missing. The table has more than 65,000 clones, about 70% seen once; the top ten hold about 3%. This clone was counted a few times. No antigen is known for it. Germline loops: CDR1 LNHDA, CDR2 SQIVND (reference sequence). There are 17 residues in the CDR3. V lost 4 bases, J lost 0 bases, and 8 bases stayed unmatched. Study findings and constraints: For cytomegalovirus status, the classifier reportedly gave diagnoses with high specificity and sensitivity. Most of the TCR beta V segments (in an earlier analysis) were productive either about 87% or about 30% of the time.

Specimen: PBMCs. The V and J genes are TRBV19 and TRBJ1-4; 7 bases match TRBD1. The sequence came from a middle-aged man in good health and CMV-seronegative. The CDR3 loop reads CASSTRTGYATNEKLFF. For the CDR3, the DNA is TGTGCCAGTAGTACTCGGACAGGTTATGCAACTAATGAAAAACTGTTTTTT.